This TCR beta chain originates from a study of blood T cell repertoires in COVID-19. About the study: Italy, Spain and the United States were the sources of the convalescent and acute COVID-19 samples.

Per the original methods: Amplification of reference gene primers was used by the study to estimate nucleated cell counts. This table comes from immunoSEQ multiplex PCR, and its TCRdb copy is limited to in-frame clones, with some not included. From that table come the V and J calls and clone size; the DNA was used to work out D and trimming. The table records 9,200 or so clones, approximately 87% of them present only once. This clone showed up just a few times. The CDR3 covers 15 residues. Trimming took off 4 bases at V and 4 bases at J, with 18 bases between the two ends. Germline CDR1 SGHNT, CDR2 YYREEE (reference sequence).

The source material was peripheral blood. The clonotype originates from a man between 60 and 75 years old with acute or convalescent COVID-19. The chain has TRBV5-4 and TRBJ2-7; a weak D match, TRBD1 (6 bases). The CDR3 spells CASSGRRGSTYEQYF. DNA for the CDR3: TGTGCCAGCAGCGGGCGCAGGGGTAGTACATACGAGCAGTACTTC.